The 30 T cell receptor beta chains below all came from one sample that was sequenced in a study of T cells in Graves' hyperthyroidism and ophthalmopathy. Amplification yielded TCR beta CDR3 regions, with RNA transcripts as the source. HTBI primers drove first-round RT-PCR of the TCR CDR3. TCRdb ran MiXCR on the multiplex PCR reads and lists one entry per CDR3 protein. The data show 450,000 to 600,000 distinct CDR3 sequences, about 20% seen once. The material sequenced was blood. The origin of the receptors is a man aged 35-49 years with Graves' ophthalmopathy.

This clonotype came up a few times. This chain joins TRBV27 and TRBJ2-7; 10 nucleotides match TRBD2. V was clipped by 7 bases and J by 3 bases; unmatched bases: 6. Germline V CDR1 and CDR2: MNHEY, SMNVEV (reference sequence). The CDR3 extends over 14 amino acids. The DNA for the CDR3 is TGTGCCAGCAAGCGGGGGGGGGATAACTACGAGCAGTACTTC. Its protein is CASKRGGDNYEQYF.

This clonotype occurred a few times. At one end the junction does not follow the germline gene, possibly because of a read error. V and J are TRBV18 and TRBJ2-3; D is possibly TRBD1 or TRBD2 (5 bases each). The CDR3 totals 14 residues. Germline V gene sequence: CDR1 KGHSH, CDR2 LQKENI. CDR3 protein: CANSPGTTSDTQYF. The CDR3 nucleotides read TGTGCCAACTCACCTGGGACCACCTCAGATACGCAGTATTTT.

This clonotype was picked up a small number of times. This chain uses TRBV27 with TRBJ1-1; the match to TRBD1 covers 7 bases. This CDR3 has 15 residues. The germline V gene has CDR1 MNHEY and CDR2 SMNVEV (reference sequence). Losses at the gene ends were 5 bases for V and 10 bases for J; bases not matched to a gene: 16. CDR3 sequence (DNA): TGTGCCAGCAGTCCAACGCATTCCGGGACAGCTGGAGCTTTCTTT. It is translated as CASSPTHSGTAGAFF.

This clonotype occurred a few times. This chain joins TRBV7-9 and TRBJ2-5; D is perhaps TRBD2 (5 bases). This CDR3 has 15 residues. Germline CDR1 is SEHNR and CDR2 is FQNEAQ (reference sequence). Trimming pared 3 bases from V and 10 bases from J, leaving 21 bases between. CDR3 loop: CASSFLGNPVRFQYF. The CDR3 nucleotides are TGTGCCAGCAGCTTTCTCGGGAACCCCGTGAGGTTCCAGTACTTC.

This clonotype has a handful of counts. The rearrangement joins TRBV6-5 to TRBJ2-3; 7 nucleotides match TRBD2. J gave up 6 bases and V 0 bases, and 6 bases lay outside the gene matches. This CDR3 contains 15 residues. Germline V gene data show CDR1 as MNHEY and CDR2 as SVGAGI. The CDR3 sequence: CASSYSPGGTDTQYF. The DNA of the CDR3 is TGTGCCAGCAGTTACTCACCGGGAGGTACCGATACGCAGTATTTT.

The chain recombines TRBV14 with TRBJ2-3, with 9 bases aligning to TRBD2. This CDR3 is 16 amino acids long. The germline V gene has CDR1 SGHDN and CDR2 FVKESK. With V trimmed by 0 bases and J by 4 bases, 5 bases remained unmatched. The CDR3 DNA sequence: TGTGCCAGCAGCCAAGATAAGCGGGGGGCCGCAGATACGCAGTATTTT. Protein product: CASSQDKRGAADTQYF.

This clonotype was counted ten times or more. This rearrangement joins TRBV7-8 to TRBJ2-7; unclear D gene. CDR3 length: 13 residues. V lost 2 bases and J lost 0, with 5 bases in between. From germline, CDR1 is SGHVS and CDR2 FQNEAQ. CDR3 amino acids: CASSLNPSYEQYF. Here the CDR3 DNA reads TGTGCCAGCAGCTTAAACCCCTCCTACGAGCAGTACTTC.

CDR3 DNA sequence: TGTGCCAGCAAAACAGTGGGAGAGACCCAGTACTTC. Its protein is CASKTVGETQYF. The chain uses TRBV6-1 and TRBJ2-5; unclear D gene. CDR3 size: 12 residues. Germline V gene sequence: CDR1 MNHNS, CDR2 SASEGT. V was cut by 7 bases and J by 4 bases, with 10 bases left in between.

A few counts support this clonotype. A much larger clone differs by one base, so this may be a read error. V and J are TRBV6-1 and TRBJ2-7, with TRBD1 as a possible D gene (6 bases). CDR1 is MNHNS, CDR2 SASEGT, per germline. Trimming removed 6 bases at V and 3 bases at J, with 6 bases between. This CDR3 region has 11 residues. The CDR3 DNA reads TGTGCCAGCAGGGACAGCTACGAGCAGTACTTC. It specifies CASRDSYEQYF.

The J gene is TRBJ2-3, the V gene TRBV5-1, with D perhaps TRBD2 (5 bases). V dropped 0 bases and J dropped 4 bases, with 15 bases sitting between them. In germline, CDR1 is SGHRS, CDR2 YFSETQ. The CDR3 has 16 residues. CDR3 sequence reads: CASSLVGKAISDTQYF. The CDR3 nucleotides are TGCGCCAGCAGCTTGGTCGGGAAAGCGATCTCAGATACGCAGTATTTT.

Notes on this clonotype: A much larger clone lies one base from this, so it may be a read error. The chain carries TRBV12-3 or TRBV12-4 and TRBJ1-1; D is uncertain. The CDR3 spans 14 residues. Trimming took 6 bases from V and 3 from J, leaving 14 bases between them. As DNA, the CDR3 is TGTGCCAGCAGGAGTGCGGTCCTGGACACTGAAGCTTTCTTT. The encoded protein is CASRSAVLDTEAFF.

The chain couples TRBV5-4 to TRBJ2-7, with TRBD2 matching over 12 bases. J gave up 3 bases and V 4 bases, and 5 bases lay outside the gene matches. Germline CDR1 reads SGHNT; CDR2 reads YYREEE (reference sequence). The CDR3 runs 15 residues. CDR3 protein: CASSVGLAGHYEQYF. The CDR3 nucleotides read TGTGCCAGCAGCGTTGGACTAGCGGGACACTACGAGCAGTACTTC.

This clonotype has a count of ten or more. The chain couples TRBV27 to TRBJ2-7, with 7 nucleotides matching TRBD2. This CDR3 comprises 13 residues. The germline V gene encodes CDR1 MNHEY and CDR2 SMNVEV (reference sequence). The V and J ends lost 7 bases and 2 bases, in that order; junction bases with no gene match: 5. The CDR3 bases are TGTGCCAGCACCAAGCGGGGCCCCTACGAGCAGTACTTC. This gives the protein CASTKRGPYEQYF.

This clonotype came up many times. The V gene is TRBV13, the J gene TRBJ2-3; the match to TRBD2 covers 7 bases. Germline V gene sequence: CDR1 PRHDT, CDR2 FYEKMQ (reference sequence). This CDR3 contains 15 residues. Losses at the gene ends were 3 bases for V and 1 base for J; bases not matched to a gene: 4. CDR3 loop: CASSLRLARTDTQYF. The CDR3 DNA reads TGTGCCAGCAGCTTGCGACTAGCCCGCACAGATACGCAGTATTTT.

V usage is TRBV5-1 and J usage is TRBJ2-1; no definite D call. Germline lookup yields CDR1 SGHRS and CDR2 YFSETQ. V shed 0 bases and J shed 1 base, with 11 bases lying between them. This CDR3 is 16 amino acids long. CDR3 protein: CASSLDRAVSYNEQFF. The CDR3 DNA is TGCGCCAGCAGCTTGGATAGGGCAGTTTCCTACAATGAGCAGTTCTTC.

This clonotype was picked up a small number of times. The chain uses TRBV5-8 and TRBJ2-7; TRBD1 matches at 8 bases. Germline CDR1 reads SGHTS; CDR2 reads YDEGEE. V was clipped by 2 bases and J by 7 bases; unmatched bases: 11. The CDR3 consists of 15 residues. CDR3 sequence (DNA): TGTGCCAGCAGCTTAAGGCAGGGGGCGTTAGGAGAGCAGTACTTC. Translated, it gives CASSLRQGALGEQYF.

In this sample, this clonotype turned up a few times. The rearrangement uses TRBV30 and TRBJ2-2; 9 nucleotides agree with TRBD1. J lost 6 bases, V lost 4 bases, and 9 bases had no gene match. The CDR3 has 15 amino acids. Germline V lookup: CDR1 GTSNPN, CDR2 SVGIG (reference sequence). CDR3 sequence (DNA): TGTGCCTGGACTCCGGGACAGGGTTTGCCCGGGGAGCTGTTTTTT. It yields the protein CAWTPGQGLPGELFF.

The chain employs TRBV7-6 and TRBJ1-4; 11 bases fit TRBD1. The CDR3 length is 16 residues. From germline, CDR1 is SGHVS and CDR2 FNYEAQ. The J segment lost 10 bases and the V segment lost 1 base, leaving 8 bases of the junction unmatched. The CDR3 spells CASSLVAPGQGGKLFF. For the CDR3, the DNA is TGTGCCAGCAGCTTAGTGGCCCCGGGACAGGGGGGAAAACTGTTTTTT.

This clonotype has ten or more counts. V and J are TRBV3-1 and TRBJ1-4; 8 bases fit TRBD1. The V segment lost 2 bases and the J segment 5 bases; nucleotides outside the gene matches: 1. The CDR3 consists of 14 residues. Germline CDR1 LGHDT, CDR2 YNNKEL (reference sequence). The CDR3 loop is CASSQRTGNEKLFF. The CDR3 nucleotides read TGTGCCAGCAGCCAAAGGACAGGGAATGAAAAACTGTTTTTT.

This clonotype was recorded many times. The V gene is TRBV3-1, the J gene TRBJ1-6; perhaps TRBD1 as D (6 bases). Trimming stripped 4 bases from V and 9 bases from J, with 7 bases between. The CDR3 is 12 amino acids. CDR1 is LGHDT, CDR2 YNNKEL, per germline (reference sequence). CDR3: CASSRTASPLHF. The DNA for the CDR3 is TGTGCCAGCAGCCGGACAGCTTCACCCCTCCACTTT.

This clonotype was counted once. A much larger clone differs from this one at a single base, so this may be a read error. The rearrangement uses TRBV6-2 or TRBV6-3 and TRBJ1-5, with D perhaps matching TRBD1 (5 bases). Germline V lookup: CDR1 MNHEY, CDR2 SVGEGT. Between the trimmed V and J ends, which lost 6 bases and 2 bases, there was a span of 11 bases. The CDR3 runs 14 residues. CDR3 sequence: CASSDSLGNQPQHF. In DNA form, the CDR3 reads TGTGCCAGCAGCGACAGTCTCGGCAATCAGCCCCAGCATTTT.

This clonotype occurred a few times. The chain has TRBV5-1 and TRBJ2-7; D uncertain. The CDR3 runs to 15 residues. Germline CDR1 reads SGHRS; CDR2 reads YFSETQ. V shed 1 base and J shed 1 base, with 12 bases lying between them. CDR3 protein: CASSLRAESSYEQYF. Here the CDR3 DNA reads TGCGCCAGCAGCTTGCGGGCGGAATCATCCTACGAGCAGTACTTC.

The J gene is TRBJ1-1, the V gene TRBV27; D remains unclear. The CDR3 contains 14 residues. CDR1 MNHEY and CDR2 SMNVEV come from the germline V gene (reference sequence). Between the trimmed V and J ends, which lost 4 bases and 0 bases, there was a span of 9 bases. CDR3 protein: CASSSALLNTEAFF. CDR3 in DNA: TGTGCCAGCAGTTCGGCCCTATTGAACACTGAAGCTTTCTTT.

The chain links TRBV15 to TRBJ2-1; 11 bases are shared with TRBD2. CDR1 is LNHNV, CDR2 YYDKDF, per germline (reference sequence). The CDR3 has 17 residues. Trimming at V came to 2 bases and at J to 6 bases, leaving 9 bases not matched to a gene. DNA for the CDR3: TGTGCCACCAGCAGACCGGGTGCTAGCGGGGGGCGCAATGAGCAGTTCTTC. It specifies CATSRPGASGGRNEQFF.

The chain employs TRBV29-1 and TRBJ1-1; D is possibly TRBD1 (6 bases). V lost 1 base to trimming and J lost 3 bases, with 15 bases between them. The CDR3 consists of 15 residues. CDR1 and CDR2 from the germline V gene are SQVTM and ANQGSEA. The CDR3 DNA reads as TGCAGCGTTGAAGGCGGCTTCAGGGGACACACTGAAGCTTTCTTT. Translating it yields CSVEGGFRGHTEAFF.

The chain has TRBV9 and TRBJ1-2; maybe TRBD1 (5 bases). Germline CDR1 and CDR2: SGDLS and YYNGEE. This CDR3 contains 14 residues. The ends were cut back, 3 bases at V and 8 bases at J, with 17 bases in the middle. The CDR3 protein is CASSAGHQRWGYTF. CDR3 coding DNA: TGTGCCAGCAGCGCCGGACATCAAAGGTGGGGCTACACCTTC. Full variable domain (outside the CDR3, taken from reference TRBV9 and TRBJ1-2): DSGVTQTPKHLITATGQRVTLRCSPRSGDLSVYWYQQSLDQGLQFLIQYYNGEERAKGNILERFSAQQFPDLHSELNLSSLELGDSALYFCASSAGHQRWGYTFGSGTRLTVV.

V is TRBV6-1 and J is TRBJ1-2; 7 nucleotides agree with TRBD1. The CDR3 is 15 amino acids. Trimming removed 4 bases from V and 0 bases from J; junction bases left unmatched: 5. Germline V gene lookup returns CDR1 MNHNS and CDR2 SASEGT. The CDR3 sequence: CASSVWTGANYGYTF. In nucleotides, the CDR3 is TGTGCCAGCAGTGTATGGACAGGAGCTAACTATGGCTACACCTTC.

The table lists this clonotype with many counts. The chain links TRBV29-1 to TRBJ2-6; possible D gene TRBD1, 6 bases. The CDR3 contains 11 residues. Germline V gives CDR1 SQVTM, CDR2 ANQGSEA. The CDR3 DNA follows: TGCAGACAGGGTCAGGCCAACGTCCTGACTTTC. This encodes CRQGQANVLTF.

This clonotype has a count of ten or more. This chain's CDR3 is CASRQTGENTEAFF. The CDR3 nucleotides are TGTGCCAGCAGACAGACAGGGGAGAACACTGAAGCTTTCTTT. The chain is built from TRBV12-3 or TRBV12-4 and TRBJ1-1; 8 bases map to TRBD1. V lost 6 bases, J lost 1 base, and 4 bases stayed unmatched. CDR3 length: 14 residues.

This clonotype came up a few times. V and J are TRBV27 and TRBJ2-5; D is unresolved. From germline, CDR1 is MNHEY and CDR2 SMNVEV (reference sequence). This CDR3 comprises 14 residues. V lost 7 bases and J lost 2, with 14 bases in between. In DNA form, the CDR3 reads TGTGCCAGCATGACGAGTACCAGGCAAGAGACCCAGTACTTC. Translated: CASMTSTRQETQYF.